A selection of T cell receptor beta chains follows, all from one sample in a study of blood T cell repertoires in COVID-19. Assay used: immunoSEQ multiplex PCR; TCRdb lists only in-frame clones, some missing. The table lists some 250,000 clones, approximately 83% of them singletons, with about 1.9% in the top ten. Sequencing input: PBMCs or T cells enriched from blood (not recorded which). These receptors were obtained from a woman aged 50 to 60 who had recovered from COVID-19. CDR3s include the opening cysteine and the closing phenylalanine or tryptophan. Each record gives: clone size, V gene, D gene, J gene, CDR3 protein, CDR3 DNA. The D gene is left open where the match is weak. The size entry is marked missing in some rows and otherwise reads once, few, many or a size class.

NA,TRBV4-2,TRBD1,TRBJ1-2,CASSRPGTGVLNGYTF,TGTGCCAGCAGCCGCCCCGGGACAGGGGTTTTGAATGGCTACACCTTC
once,TRBV7-8,TRBD2,TRBJ2-7,CASSHGRGSSYEQYF,TGTGCCAGCAGCCATGGCCGCGGGAGCTCCTACGAGCAGTACTTC
NA,TRBV3-1/TRBV3-2,TRBD2,TRBJ2-7,CASSHTSGGLVSYEQYF,TGTGCCAGCAGCCATACTTCGGGGGGTCTAGTCTCCTACGAGCAGTACTTC
NA,TRBV28,TRBD1,TRBJ2-5,CASSFPSTYGTGETQYF,TGTGCCAGCAGTTTCCCGAGTACTTACGGGACAGGGGAGACCCAGTACTTC
NA,TRBV27,TRBD1,TRBJ1-6,CASSLSPGGSSPLHF,TGTGCCAGCAGTTTATCACCAGGGGGCAGTTCACCCCTCCACTTT
NA,TRBV5-1,TRBD1,TRBJ1-6,CASSLTGADSPLHF,TGCGCCAGCAGCTTAACAGGGGCGGATTCACCCCTCCACTTT
NA,TRBV7-9,NA,TRBJ1-3,CASSPRQVSGNTIYF,TGTGCCAGCAGCCCTAGACAGGTCTCTGGAAACACCATATATTTT
NA,TRBV27,TRBD2,TRBJ2-7,CASSLGATSGSEQYF,TGTGCCAGCAGTTTAGGGGCGACTAGCGGGTCCGAGCAGTACTTC
NA,TRBV5-4,TRBD2,TRBJ2-5,CASTPLAGGPRETQYF,TGTGCCAGCACCCCACTAGCGGGAGGGCCCAGGGAGACCCAGTACTTC
NA,TRBV11-2,NA,TRBJ2-1,CASSDGLPMSYNEQFF,TGTGCCAGCAGCGATGGACTTCCCATGTCCTACAATGAGCAGTTCTTC
once,TRBV4-2,NA,TRBJ2-7,CASSQVEDPRYEQYF,TGTGCCAGCAGCCAAGTGGAGGACCCCCGGTACGAGCAGTACTTC
NA,TRBV28,TRBD1,TRBJ2-5,CASSPRQGTTRSGETQYF,TGTGCCAGCAGTCCCCGACAGGGGACAACTAGGTCAGGAGAGACCCAGTACTTC
NA,TRBV7-9,NA,TRBJ2-5,CASSLGEAARETQYF,TGTGCCAGCAGCTTAGGGGAGGCGGCTAGAGAGACCCAGTACTTC
NA,TRBV5-1,TRBD2,TRBJ2-5,CASSFLRGGNQETQYF,TGCGCCAGCAGCTTTCTGCGGGGGGGGAATCAAGAGACCCAGTACTTC
NA,TRBV10-3,TRBD1,TRBJ2-7,CAISGPGQGGDEQYF,TGTGCCATCAGTGGGCCGGGACAGGGCGGCGACGAGCAGTACTTC